Described below is a single T cell receptor beta chain sequence and its context. The data stem from a study of blood T cell repertoires in COVID-19. CDR3 size: 14 residues. The V end lost 4 bases, the J end lost 1 base, and 11 bases lay between the germline ends. Germline CDR1 and CDR2: SGHDT and YYEEEE. Only in-frame clones appear in the TCRdb table, and some are missing; sequencing was by immunoSEQ multiplex PCR. The sample gives about 250,000 clones, 86% of which show up once; approximately 6% is in the top ten. The chain links TRBV5-6 to TRBJ1-1; D unclear. The source is a woman aged 80 or over with COVID-19, enrolled during active disease. Sequences were obtained from peripheral blood. In DNA form, the CDR3 reads TGTGCCAGCAGCCGAGGGATCGGGAACACTGAAGCTTTCTTT. Translated: CASSRGIGNTEAFF.